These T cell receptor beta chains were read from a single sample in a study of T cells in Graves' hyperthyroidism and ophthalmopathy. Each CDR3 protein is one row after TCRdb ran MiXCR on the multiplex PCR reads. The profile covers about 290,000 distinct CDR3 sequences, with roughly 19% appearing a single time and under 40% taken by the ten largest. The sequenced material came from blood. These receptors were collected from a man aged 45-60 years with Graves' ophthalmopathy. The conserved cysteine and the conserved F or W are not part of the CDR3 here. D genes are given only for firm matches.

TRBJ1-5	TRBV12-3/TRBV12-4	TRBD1	ASSLQGAGQPQH
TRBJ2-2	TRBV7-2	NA	ASSTAVTGIGSGRELF
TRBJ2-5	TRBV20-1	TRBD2	SARVSGRSSGETQY
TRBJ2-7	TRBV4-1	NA	ASSQQEGHYEQY
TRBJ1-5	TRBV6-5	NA	ASSYGGARSNQPQH
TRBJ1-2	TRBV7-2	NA	ASSPPGTSLYGYT
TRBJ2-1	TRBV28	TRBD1	ASRDRSYNEQF
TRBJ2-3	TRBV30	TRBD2	AWSWASGRYDTQY
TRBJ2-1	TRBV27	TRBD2	ASSYPGLGIGNEQF
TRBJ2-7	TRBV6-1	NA	AATRRSSYEQY
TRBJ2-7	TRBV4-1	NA	ASSQDPAVAYEQY
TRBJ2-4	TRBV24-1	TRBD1	ATSDGEGQGKNIQY
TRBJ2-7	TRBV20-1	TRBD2	SAIAGAHEQY
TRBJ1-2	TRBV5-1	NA	ASSLRTANYSYT
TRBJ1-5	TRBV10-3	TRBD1	ATKTGATVQPQH
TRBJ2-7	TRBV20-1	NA	SARSVTYEQY
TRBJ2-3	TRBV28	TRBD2	ASSATSGRNTQY
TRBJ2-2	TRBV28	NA	ASSSGTGELF
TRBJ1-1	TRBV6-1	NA	ASSESRGNTEAF
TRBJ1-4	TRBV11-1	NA	ASSSTGTEGEKLF
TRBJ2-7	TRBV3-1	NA	ASSQDRKGDEQY
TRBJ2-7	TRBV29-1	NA	SVTIGAYEQY
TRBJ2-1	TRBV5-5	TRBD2	ASSPRTSVAGEGEQF
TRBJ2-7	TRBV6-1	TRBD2	ASSPGTSGYEQY
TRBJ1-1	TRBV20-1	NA	SARDQARGTEAF
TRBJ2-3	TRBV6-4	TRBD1	ASSPGTGGPDTQY